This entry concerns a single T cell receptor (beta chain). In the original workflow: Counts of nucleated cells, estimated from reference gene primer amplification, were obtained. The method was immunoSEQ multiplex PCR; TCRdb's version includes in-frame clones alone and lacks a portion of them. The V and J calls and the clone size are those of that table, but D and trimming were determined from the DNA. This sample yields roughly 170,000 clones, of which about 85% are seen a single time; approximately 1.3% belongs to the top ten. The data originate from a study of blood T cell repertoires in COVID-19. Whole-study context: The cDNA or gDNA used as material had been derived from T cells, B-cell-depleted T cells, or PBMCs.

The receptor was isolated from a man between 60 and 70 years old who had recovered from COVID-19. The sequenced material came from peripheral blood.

CDR3 protein: CAWSVQGLAEETQYF. Here the CDR3 DNA reads TGTGCCTGGAGTGTACAGGGTCTAGCGGAAGAGACCCAGTACTTC. The chain joins TRBV30 to TRBJ2-5; tentative D call: TRBD2 (7 bases). CDR3 length: 15 amino acids. Germline loops: CDR1 GTSNPN, CDR2 SVGIG (reference sequence). The V end was cut by 0 bases, the J end by 3 bases, with 14 bases between.